This is a list of T cell receptor beta chains from one sample in a study of neurological immune-mediated disorders. A single record per CDR3 protein comes from TCRdb applying MiXCR to the 5' RACE reads. The table includes about 55,000 distinct CDR3 sequences, 4% detected once. The sequencing input was CD4+ T cells from blood. The receptors were sampled from a woman aged 40 to 50 with multiple sclerosis. Each CDR3 is given with its conserved first and last residue. A D gene is named only where the DNA matches it firmly. Clone size is given as once, few, many or a size class.

size	V	J	D	CDR3	DNA
many	TRBV13	TRBJ2-3	-	CASSLGLSPEPPTSTDTQYF	TGTGCCAGCAGCTTAGGCCTAAGCCCCGAGCCGCCTACTAGCACAGATACGCAGTATTTT
many	TRBV11-2	TRBJ1-5	-	CASSFLSNQPQHF	TGTGCCAGCAGCTTTCTCAGCAATCAGCCCCAGCATTTT
many	TRBV29-1	TRBJ2-2	-	CSVSRYTGELFF	TGCAGCGTCTCAAGGTACACCGGGGAGCTGTTTTTT
many	TRBV25-1	TRBJ2-3	-	CASSGSTDTQYF	TGTGCCAGCAGTGGGAGCACAGATACGCAGTATTTT
many	TRBV5-1	TRBJ2-7	TRBD1	CASSFRDRGFYEQYF	TGCGCCAGCAGCTTCCGGGACAGGGGGTTCTACGAGCAGTACTTC
many	TRBV10-3	TRBJ1-6	TRBD1	CATSRGTGDNSPLHF	TGTGCCACCTCTCGTGGGACAGGCGATAATTCACCCCTCCACTTT
many	TRBV7-6	TRBJ1-6	-	CASSLGDRSALHF	TGTGCCAGCAGCTTAGGTGACAGGTCAGCCCTCCACTTT
many	TRBV9	TRBJ1-6	-	CASSGHGAPSPLHF	TGTGCCAGCAGCGGACACGGCGCTCCCTCACCCCTCCACTTT
many	TRBV9	TRBJ1-4	TRBD1	CASSVEPGQRFPTRKLFF	TGTGCCAGCAGCGTAGAGCCGGGACAGAGGTTCCCAACCCGAAAACTGTTTTTT
many	TRBV7-7	TRBJ2-1	TRBD1	CASSPGQGAIEQFF	TGTGCCAGCAGCCCGGGACAGGGGGCGATTGAGCAGTTCTTC